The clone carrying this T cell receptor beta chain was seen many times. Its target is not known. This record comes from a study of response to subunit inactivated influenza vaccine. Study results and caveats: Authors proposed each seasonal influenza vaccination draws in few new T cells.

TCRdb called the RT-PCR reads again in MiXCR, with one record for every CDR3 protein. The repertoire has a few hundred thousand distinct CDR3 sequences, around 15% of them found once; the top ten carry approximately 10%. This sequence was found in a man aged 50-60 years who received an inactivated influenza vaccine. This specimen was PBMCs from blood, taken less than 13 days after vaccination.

CDR3 protein: CSARGKGLAARGGEQFF. As DNA, the CDR3 is TGCAGTGCTAGAGGCAAGGGACTAGCGGCCCGGGGGGGTGAGCAGTTCTTC. The chain is built from TRBV20-1 and TRBJ2-1; the match to TRBD2 covers 11 bases. CDR1 and CDR2 (germline): DFQATT, SNEGSKA (reference sequence). V was clipped by 1 base and J by 9 bases; unmatched bases: 14. The CDR3 is made up of 17 amino acids.